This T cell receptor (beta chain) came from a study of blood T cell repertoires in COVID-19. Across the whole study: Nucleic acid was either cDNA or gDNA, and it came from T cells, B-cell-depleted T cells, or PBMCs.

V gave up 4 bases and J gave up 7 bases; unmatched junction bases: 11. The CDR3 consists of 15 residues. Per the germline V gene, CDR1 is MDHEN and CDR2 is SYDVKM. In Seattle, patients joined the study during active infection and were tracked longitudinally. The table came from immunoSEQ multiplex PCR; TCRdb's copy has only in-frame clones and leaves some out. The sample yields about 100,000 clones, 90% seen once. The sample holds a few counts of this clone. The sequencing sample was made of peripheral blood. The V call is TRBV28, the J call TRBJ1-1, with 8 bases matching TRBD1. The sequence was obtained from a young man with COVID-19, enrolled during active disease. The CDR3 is CASSSAGQEEVEAFF. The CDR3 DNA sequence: TGTGCCAGCAGTTCCGCGGGACAGGAAGAGGTTGAAGCTTTCTTT.